The 13 T cell receptor beta chains reported below all come from one sample, sequenced in a study of blood T cells in healthy people across ages. A second about 7 to 12 cycle PCR used barcoded and J-beta primers. Each CDR3 protein gets one entry after TCRdb re-called the 5' RACE reads with MiXCR. The sample includes more than 1,400,000 distinct CDR3 sequences, 42% of them seen just once. Sequenced: blood. These receptors were obtained from a woman between 18 and 30 years old in good health.

The J gene is TRBJ1-2, the V gene TRBV29-1; D unresolved. The germline V gene encodes CDR1 SQVTM and CDR2 ANQGSEA. The length of the CDR3 is 12 residues. Trimming shortened V by 1 base and J by 4 bases, and 7 bases separated the two germline ends. The CDR3 DNA reads TGCAGCGTTGAAGTGGAACTCTATGGCTACACCTTC. It codes for CSVEVELYGYTF.

This sequence joins TRBV20-1 and TRBJ2-1; 7 positions agree with TRBD2. In germline, CDR1 is DFQATT, CDR2 SNEGSKA (reference sequence). The V and J ends lost 0 bases and 2 bases, in that order; junction bases with no gene match: 4. The CDR3 runs to 15 residues. The CDR3 protein is CSARDFAGAYNEQFF. The CDR3 coding sequence is TGCAGTGCTAGAGATTTTGCGGGAGCCTACAATGAGCAGTTCTTC.

On this clonotype itself: Relative to the germline gene, one junction end is altered; a read error may explain this. The chain links TRBV4-2 to TRBJ2-2, with D maybe TRBD2 (5 bases). The CDR3 is 15 amino acids. Germline assignment: CDR1 LGHNA and CDR2 YNFKEQ. The CDR3 DNA reads TGTGCCAGCACCCCGGACCCAGCCAGCACCGGGGAGCCGTTTTTT. It translates to CASTPDPASTGEPFF.

This clonotype was recorded a few times. The chain carries TRBV29-1 and TRBJ1-2, with D perhaps TRBD1 (5 bases). CDR1 is SQVTM, CDR2 ANQGSEA, per germline. V lost 7 bases to trimming and J lost 4 bases, with 13 bases between them. The CDR3 totals 12 residues. In DNA form, the CDR3 reads TGCAGCGCCCAGGGAGATTCCTATGGCTACACCTTC. Protein product: CSAQGDSYGYTF.

The V call is TRBV27, the J call TRBJ2-7; either TRBD1 or TRBD2 may supply D (5 bases each). The CDR3 totals 14 residues. Germline loops: CDR1 MNHEY, CDR2 SMNVEV (reference sequence). Trimming removed 0 bases at V and 1 base at J, with 7 bases between. DNA of the CDR3: TGTGCCAGCAGTTTATCGTGGGGGTCCTACGAGCAGTACTTC. Residues: CASSLSWGSYEQYF.

Turning to this clonotype: One base away lies a much larger clone, so this may be a sequencing read error. The CDR3 bases are TGCAGCGTCCTGGACGGGTACCGAGAGACCCAGTACTTC. It yields the protein CSVLDGYRETQYF. The gene calls are TRBV29-1 and TRBJ2-5; D remains ambiguous. The germline V gene has CDR1 SQVTM and CDR2 ANQGSEA. V was shortened by 6 bases and J by 4 bases, with 15 bases between the two germline ends. The CDR3 contains 13 residues.

The rearrangement joins TRBV9 to TRBJ2-1, with D tentatively TRBD2 (5 bases). The V gene lost 3 bases and the J gene lost 5 bases, with 21 bases spanning the gap. CDR3 length equals 17 residues. Germline V lookup: CDR1 SGDLS, CDR2 YYNGEE. The CDR3 spells CASSAHPSSMRNNEQFF. The CDR3 DNA follows: TGTGCCAGCAGCGCGCACCCTTCTAGCATGAGGAACAATGAGCAGTTCTTC.

The chain links TRBV7-3 to TRBJ1-1; D possibly corresponds to TRBD1 (5 bases). The germline CDR1 and CDR2 sequences are SGHTA and FQGTGA. V was pared by 5 bases and J by 3 bases, with 16 bases between. This CDR3 contains 15 residues. CDR3 nucleotide sequence: TGTGCCAGCAGCCCCGGGCCTCAAGGGGACACTGAAGCTTTCTTT. This gives the protein CASSPGPQGDTEAFF.

The sample holds a few counts of this clonotype. The chain has TRBV3-1 and TRBJ2-3; D not certain. This CDR3 spans 15 amino acids. The V end was cut by 0 bases, the J end by 6 bases, with 13 bases between. Germline V gene lookup returns CDR1 LGHDT and CDR2 YNNKEL (reference sequence). The DNA for the CDR3 is TGTGCCAGCAGCCAAGATTCTCTTAGTTCCGATACGCAGTATTTT. It yields the protein CASSQDSLSSDTQYF.

J is TRBJ1-5 and V is TRBV27; D gene unclear. The CDR3 is 15 residues long. Germline V gives CDR1 MNHEY, CDR2 SMNVEV (reference sequence). V was shortened by 1 base and J by 2 bases, with 9 bases between the two germline ends. The CDR3 protein is CASSLYGNGNQPQHF. Written as DNA, the CDR3 is TGTGCCAGCAGTTTATACGGGAATGGCAATCAGCCCCAGCATTTT.

This clonotype has just one count. This rearrangement joins TRBV6-1 to TRBJ1-4, with 9 bases that match TRBD1. The CDR3 totals 14 residues. Germline V gene data show CDR1 as MNHNS and CDR2 as SASEGT. The V segment lost 7 bases and the J segment 7 bases; nucleotides outside the gene matches: 7. DNA of the CDR3: TGTGCCAGCATTCGGGACAGGGCCTTTGAAAAACTGTTTTTT. Protein sequence: CASIRDRAFEKLFF.

This chain uses TRBV20-1 with TRBJ2-5; the D gene is possibly TRBD1 (6 bases). The V end was cut by 3 bases, the J end by 3 bases, with 14 bases between. The CDR3 runs 14 residues. In germline, CDR1 is DFQATT, CDR2 SNEGSKA (reference sequence). The chain's CDR3 is CSASSYRAEETQYF. CDR3 coding DNA: TGCAGTGCTAGCTCCTACAGGGCGGAAGAGACCCAGTACTTC.

This clonotype came up a few times. The chain combines TRBV29-1 with TRBJ1-5; no clear D gene. CDR3 length: 14 amino acids. V was trimmed by 4 bases and J by 4 bases, leaving 14 bases between them. CDR1 and CDR2 from the germline V gene are SQVTM and ANQGSEA. The chain's CDR3 is CSVGGNGDNQPQHF. CDR3 DNA: TGCAGCGTTGGGGGAAACGGGGATAATCAGCCCCAGCATTTT. The complete variable domain, with remaining parts taken from reference TRBV29-1 and TRBJ1-5, reads SAVISQKPSRDICQRGTSLTIQCQVDSQVTMMFWYRQQPGQSLTLIATANQGSEATYESGFVIDKFPISRPNLTFSTLTVSNMSPEDSSIYLCSVGGNGDNQPQHFGDGTRLSIL.